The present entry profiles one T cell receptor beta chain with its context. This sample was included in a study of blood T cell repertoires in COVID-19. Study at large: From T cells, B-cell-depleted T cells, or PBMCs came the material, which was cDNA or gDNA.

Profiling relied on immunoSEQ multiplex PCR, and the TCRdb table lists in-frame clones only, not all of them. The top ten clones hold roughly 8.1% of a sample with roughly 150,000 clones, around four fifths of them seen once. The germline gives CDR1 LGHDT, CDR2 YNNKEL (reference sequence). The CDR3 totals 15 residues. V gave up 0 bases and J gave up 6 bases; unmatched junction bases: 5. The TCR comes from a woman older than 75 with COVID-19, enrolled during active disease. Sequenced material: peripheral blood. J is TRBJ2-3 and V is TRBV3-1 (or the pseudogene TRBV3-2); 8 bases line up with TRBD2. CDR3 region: CASSQESGGRDTQYF. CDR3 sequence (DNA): TGTGCCAGCAGCCAAGAATCGGGGGGGCGGGATACGCAGTATTTT.